A selection of T cell receptor beta chains follows, all from one sample in a study of T cell responses to AZD1222 COVID-19 vaccine. Some clones are missing from TCRdb's copy, which holds only in-frame ones; the method was immunoSEQ multiplex PCR. The sample holds around 94,000 clones; roughly nine tenths are singletons and the top ten take 5%. This specimen consisted of peripheral blood, obtained on day 0 of AZD1222 vaccination. The receptors were gathered from an adult in good health. CDR3s include the opening cysteine and the closing phenylalanine or tryptophan. The order of the fields is J gene, V gene, clone size, CDR3 length, D gene, CDR3 DNA, CDR3 protein. D genes are given only for firm matches. A clone size is listed for some rows: how often the clone was seen (once, few, many), or a class if it is expanded.

>TRBJ2-1|TRBV5-4|-|13|-
TGTGCCAGCAGCCAAGAAACGGGACTCTCGCAGTTCTTC
CASSQETGLSQFF
>TRBJ1-6|TRBV7-8|-|20|TRBD1
TGTGCCAGCAGCTTAGCGTCGGCAGGGGGCTGGAGCTCCTATAATTCACCCCTCCACTTT
CASSLASAGGWSSYNSPLHF
>TRBJ1-6|TRBV10-3|few|14|-
TGTGCCATCAGTGAGGGCAGTTATAATTCACCCCTCCACTTT
CAISEGSYNSPLHF
>TRBJ2-7|TRBV23-1|-|15|TRBD1
TGCGCCAGCAGTCAATCCCGGACAGGGCACTACGAGCAGTACTTC
CASSQSRTGHYEQYF
>TRBJ2-2|TRBV7-3|-|14|TRBD1
TGTGCCAGCAGCAGGGACAGGAGTACCGGGGAGCTGTTTTTT
CASSRDRSTGELFF
>TRBJ2-3|TRBV6-5|-|16|TRBD1
TGTGCCAGCAGTTTCCGACGGACAGGTTTCACAGATACGCAGTATTTT
CASSFRRTGFTDTQYF
>TRBJ1-4|TRBV30|-|13|-
TGTGCCTACGACTTTCCCCTTAATGAAAAACTGTTTTTT
CAYDFPLNEKLFF
>TRBJ2-3|TRBV9|-|15|TRBD1
TGTGCCAGCAGCCCTCTGACAGGGGCCGGAGATACGCAGTATTTT
CASSPLTGAGDTQYF
>TRBJ2-3|TRBV5-4|-|16|TRBD1
TGTGCCAGCAGCGAGGACAGGATCCCTAGCACAGATACGCAGTATTTT
CASSEDRIPSTDTQYF
>TRBJ1-5|TRBV28|-|16|-
TGTGCCAGCAGTTTATGGGCAGGGAAGAGCAATCAGCCCCAGCATTTT
CASSLWAGKSNQPQHF
>TRBJ1-2|TRBV2|-|20|-
TGTGCCAGCAGTGAATCCCTGCCAGAGCGGAACAGCGTAGCTAACTATGGCTACACCTTC
CASSESLPERNSVANYGYTF
>TRBJ2-3|TRBV27|-|15|TRBD2
TGTGCCAGCAGTCTAATAGCGGGTGGGCCAGATACGCAGTATTTT
CASSLIAGGPDTQYF
>TRBJ2-7|TRBV25-1|-|16|TRBD2
TGTGCCAGCAGCGACCCCGCCCTAGCGGGGGGCTACGAGCAGTACTTC
CASSDPALAGGYEQYF
>TRBJ2-7|TRBV6-2/TRBV6-3|-|14|TRBD2
TGTGCCAGCAGTCGGACTAGCGGGAAGTACGAGCAGTACTTC
CASSRTSGKYEQYF
>TRBJ1-1|TRBV6-5|once|13|TRBD1
TGTGCCAGCAGGAGACAGGGGAACACTGAAGCTTTCTTT
CASRRQGNTEAFF
>TRBJ2-2|TRBV9|few|14|-
TGTGCCAGCAATTTACAGGGGAACACCGGGGAGCTGTTTTTT
CASNLQGNTGELFF
>TRBJ1-5|TRBV6-2/TRBV6-3|-|19|-
TGTGCCAGCAGTTCAAACCACAGGGCAGTCTCGTATAGCAATCAGCCCCAGCATTTT
CASSSNHRAVSYSNQPQHF
>TRBJ2-1|TRBV3-1/TRBV3-2|-|16|-
TGTGCCAGCAGCCCCGAGATGCGACAGACCTACAATGAGCAGTTCTTC
CASSPEMRQTYNEQFF
>TRBJ2-5|TRBV6-5|-|14|-
TGTGCCAGCAGGACCGGACCCCTCCAAGAGACCCAGTACTTC
CASRTGPLQETQYF
>TRBJ1-2|TRBV5-4|once|14|-
TGTGCCAGCAGCTTACACAGGGTTGGTTATGGCTACACCTTC
CASSLHRVGYGYTF
>TRBJ2-2|TRBV7-2|-|15|-
TGTGCCAGCACCCCGGGACTCCTGAACACCGGGGAGCTGTTTTTT
CASTPGLLNTGELFF
>TRBJ1-6|TRBV11-2|-|15|TRBD1
TGTGCCAGCAGCGCTCCGGGACAGGCGAATTCACCCCTCCACTTT
CASSAPGQANSPLHF
>TRBJ1-1|TRBV7-3|-|16|-
TGTGCCAGCAGCTTAGGGGTTAGGGCTGGGAACACTGAAGCTTTCTTT
CASSLGVRAGNTEAFF
>TRBJ2-1|TRBV29-1|-|14|-
TGCAGCGTGAGCCCCAATTATCCCTACAATGAGCAGTTCTTC
CSVSPNYPYNEQFF
>TRBJ1-5|TRBV19|-|13|-
TGTGGTTCGTCCCACCGAAGCAATCAGCCCCAGCATTTT
CGSSHRSNQPQHF
>TRBJ1-5|TRBV6-2/TRBV6-3|-|15|TRBD1
TGTGCCAGCAGTTACGGGACAGGGGGCAATCAGCCCCAGCATTTT
CASSYGTGGNQPQHF
>TRBJ2-2|TRBV5-1|-|15|-
TGCGCCAGCAGCTTGGTACCAGGGAACACCGGGGAGCTGTTTTTT
CASSLVPGNTGELFF